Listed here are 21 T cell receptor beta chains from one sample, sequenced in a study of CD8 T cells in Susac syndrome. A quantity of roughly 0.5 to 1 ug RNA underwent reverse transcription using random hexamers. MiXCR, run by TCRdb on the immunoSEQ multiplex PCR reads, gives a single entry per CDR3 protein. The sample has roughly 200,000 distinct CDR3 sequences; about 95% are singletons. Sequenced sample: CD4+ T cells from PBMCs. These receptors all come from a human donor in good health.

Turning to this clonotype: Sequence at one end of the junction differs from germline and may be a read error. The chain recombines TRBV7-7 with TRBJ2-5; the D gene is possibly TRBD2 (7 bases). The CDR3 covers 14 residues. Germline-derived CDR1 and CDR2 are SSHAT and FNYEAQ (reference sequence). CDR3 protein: CASSLGGESETQYF. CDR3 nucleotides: TGTGCTAGCAGCTTAGGGGGGGAGTCGGAGACCCAGTACTTC.

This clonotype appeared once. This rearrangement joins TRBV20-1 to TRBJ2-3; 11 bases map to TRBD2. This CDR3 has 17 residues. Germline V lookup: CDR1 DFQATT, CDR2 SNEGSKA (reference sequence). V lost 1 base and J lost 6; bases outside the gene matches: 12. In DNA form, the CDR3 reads TGCAGTGCTAGAGCCGGGCTAGCGGGGGGCCGGCCCGATACGCAGTATTTT. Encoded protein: CSARAGLAGGRPDTQYF.

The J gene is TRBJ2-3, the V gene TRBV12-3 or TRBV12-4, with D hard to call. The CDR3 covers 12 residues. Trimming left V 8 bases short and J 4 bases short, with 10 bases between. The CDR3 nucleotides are TGTGCCAGCTGCCGAGGCCCAGATACGCAGTATTTT. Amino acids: CASCRGPDTQYF.

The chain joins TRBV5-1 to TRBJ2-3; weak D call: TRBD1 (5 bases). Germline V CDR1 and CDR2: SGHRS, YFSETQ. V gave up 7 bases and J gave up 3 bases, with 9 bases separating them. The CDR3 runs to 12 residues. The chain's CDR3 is CASQYRTDTQYF. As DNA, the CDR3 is TGCGCCAGCCAGTACAGGACAGATACGCAGTATTTT. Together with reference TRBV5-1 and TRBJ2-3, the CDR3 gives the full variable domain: KAGVTQTPRYLIKTRGQQVTLSCSPISGHRSVSWYQQTPGQGLQFLFEYFSETQRNKGNFPGRFSGRQFSNSRSEMNVSTLELGDSALYLCASQYRTDTQYFGPGTRLTVL.

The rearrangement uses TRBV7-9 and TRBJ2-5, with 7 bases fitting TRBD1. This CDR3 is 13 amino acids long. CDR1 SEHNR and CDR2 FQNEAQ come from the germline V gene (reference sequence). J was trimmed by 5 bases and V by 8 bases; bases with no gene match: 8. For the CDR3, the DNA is TGTGCCAGCCAAAGACAGGGCGTCGAGACCCAGTACTTC. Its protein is CASQRQGVETQYF.

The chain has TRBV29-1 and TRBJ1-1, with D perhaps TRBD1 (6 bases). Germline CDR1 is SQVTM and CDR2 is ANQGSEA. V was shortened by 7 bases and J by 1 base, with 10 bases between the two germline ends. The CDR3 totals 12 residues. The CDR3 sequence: CSGTTGNTEAFF. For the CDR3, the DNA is TGCAGCGGGACGACAGGGAACACTGAAGCTTTCTTT.

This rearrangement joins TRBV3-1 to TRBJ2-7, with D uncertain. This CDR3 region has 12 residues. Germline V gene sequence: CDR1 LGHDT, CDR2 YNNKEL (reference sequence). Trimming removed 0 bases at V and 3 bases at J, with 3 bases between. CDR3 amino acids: CASSQDIYEQYF. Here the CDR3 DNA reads TGTGCCAGCAGCCAAGACATCTACGAGCAGTACTTC.

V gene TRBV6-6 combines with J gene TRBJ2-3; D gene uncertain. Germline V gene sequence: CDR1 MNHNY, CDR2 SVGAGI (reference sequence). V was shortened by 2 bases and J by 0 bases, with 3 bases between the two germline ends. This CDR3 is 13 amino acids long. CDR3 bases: TGTGCCAGCAGTTACCCCAGCACAGATACGCAGTATTTT. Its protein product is CASSYPSTDTQYF.

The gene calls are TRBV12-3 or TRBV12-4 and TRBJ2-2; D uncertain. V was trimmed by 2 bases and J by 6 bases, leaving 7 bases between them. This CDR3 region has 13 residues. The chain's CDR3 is CASSLRVSGELFF. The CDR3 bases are TGTGCCAGCAGTTTACGGGTATCCGGGGAGCTGTTTTTT.

The CDR3 region is CASSPLVSTQYF. The DNA for the CDR3 is TGTGCCAGCAGCCCCTTGGTGAGTACGCAGTATTTT. V and J are TRBV12-3 or TRBV12-4 and TRBJ2-3; D is uncertain. The CDR3 is made up of 12 amino acids. V was clipped by 6 bases and J by 8 bases, with 12 bases between them.

The CDR3 here is CATSVGYGYTF. In DNA, the CDR3 is TGTGCCACCAGTGTGGGTTATGGCTACACCTTC. The chain uses TRBV24-1 and TRBJ1-2; no definite D call. Germline-derived CDR1 and CDR2 are KGHDR and SFDVKD. Deletions cut 5 bases from V and 5 bases from J, with 5 bases between. The length of the CDR3 is 11 residues.

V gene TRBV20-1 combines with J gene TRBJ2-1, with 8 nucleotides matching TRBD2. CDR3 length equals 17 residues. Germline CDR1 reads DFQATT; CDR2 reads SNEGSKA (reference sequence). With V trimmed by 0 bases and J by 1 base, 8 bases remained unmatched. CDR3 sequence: CSARDIAGLGSYNEQFF. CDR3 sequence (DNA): TGCAGTGCTAGAGATATAGCGGGATTGGGTTCCTACAATGAGCAGTTCTTC.

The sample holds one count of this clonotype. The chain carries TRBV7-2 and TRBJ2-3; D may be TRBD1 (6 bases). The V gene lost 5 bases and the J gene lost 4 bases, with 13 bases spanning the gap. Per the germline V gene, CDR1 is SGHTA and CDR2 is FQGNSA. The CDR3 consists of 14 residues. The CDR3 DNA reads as TGTGCCAGCAGCACCCAGACAGGCCCAGATACGCAGTATTTT. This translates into CASSTQTGPDTQYF. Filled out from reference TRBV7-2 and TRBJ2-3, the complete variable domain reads GAGVSQSPSNKVTEKGKDVELRCDPISGHTALYWYRQSLGQGLEFLIYFQGNSAPDKSGLPSDRFSAERTGGSVSTLTIQRTQQEDSAVYLCASSTQTGPDTQYFGPGTRLTVL.

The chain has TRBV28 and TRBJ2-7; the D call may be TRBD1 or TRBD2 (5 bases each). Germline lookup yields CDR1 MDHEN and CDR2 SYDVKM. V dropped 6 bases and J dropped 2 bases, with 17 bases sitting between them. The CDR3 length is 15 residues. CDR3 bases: TGTGCCAGCAGCCAACCGGGACCGTACACCTACGAGCAGTACGTC. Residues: CASSQPGPYTYEQYV.

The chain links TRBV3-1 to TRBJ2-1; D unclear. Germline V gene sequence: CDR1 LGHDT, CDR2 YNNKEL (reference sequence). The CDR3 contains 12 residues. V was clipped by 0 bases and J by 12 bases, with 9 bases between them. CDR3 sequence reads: CASSQDSGRQFF. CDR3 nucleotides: TGTGCCAGCAGCCAAGATTCAGGAAGGCAGTTCTTC.

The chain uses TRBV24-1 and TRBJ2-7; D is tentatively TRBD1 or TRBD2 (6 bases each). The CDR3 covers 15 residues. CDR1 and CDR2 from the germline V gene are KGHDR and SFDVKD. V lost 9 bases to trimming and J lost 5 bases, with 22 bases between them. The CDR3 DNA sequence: TGTGCCACCCCCACGGGAGCCCCAGGGGATGACGAGCAGTACTTC. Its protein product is CATPTGAPGDDEQYF.

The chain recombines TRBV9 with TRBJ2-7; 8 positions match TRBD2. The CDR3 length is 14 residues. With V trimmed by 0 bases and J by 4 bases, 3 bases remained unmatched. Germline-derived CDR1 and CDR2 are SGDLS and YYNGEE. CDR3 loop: CASSVGRGGYEQYF. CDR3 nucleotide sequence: TGTGCCAGCAGCGTAGGCCGCGGGGGGTACGAGCAGTACTTC.

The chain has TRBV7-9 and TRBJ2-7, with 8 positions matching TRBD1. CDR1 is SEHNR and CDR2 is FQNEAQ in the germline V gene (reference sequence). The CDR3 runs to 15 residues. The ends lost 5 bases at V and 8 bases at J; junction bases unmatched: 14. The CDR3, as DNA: TGTGCCAGCAGCCCTCTGGGACAGGACCTGCACAAGCAGTACTTC. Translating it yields CASSPLGQDLHKQYF.

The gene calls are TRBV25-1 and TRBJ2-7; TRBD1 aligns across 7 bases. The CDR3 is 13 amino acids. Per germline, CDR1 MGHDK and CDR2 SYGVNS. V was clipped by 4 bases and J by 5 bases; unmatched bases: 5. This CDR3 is CASSVTGDHEQYV. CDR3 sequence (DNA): TGTGCCAGCAGTGTTACAGGGGATCACGAGCAGTACGTC.

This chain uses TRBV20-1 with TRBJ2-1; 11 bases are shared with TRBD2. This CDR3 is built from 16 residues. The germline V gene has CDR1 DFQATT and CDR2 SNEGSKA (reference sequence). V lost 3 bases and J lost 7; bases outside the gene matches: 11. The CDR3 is CSASGASGGLGNEQFF. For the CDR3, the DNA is TGCAGTGCTAGTGGGGCTAGCGGGGGGCTTGGGAATGAGCAGTTCTTC.

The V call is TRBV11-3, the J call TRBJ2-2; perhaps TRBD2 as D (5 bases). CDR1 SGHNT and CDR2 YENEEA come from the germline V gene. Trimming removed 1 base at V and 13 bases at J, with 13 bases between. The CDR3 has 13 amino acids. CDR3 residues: CASSLATRGVLFF. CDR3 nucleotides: TGTGCCAGCAGCTTAGCGACACGGGGTGTGCTGTTTTTT.